This T cell receptor beta chain came from a study of long-term antiretroviral therapy in people with HIV. From each donor, at least one pre-ART PBMC sample and at least two post-ART PBMC samples were obtained. Every specimen provided roughly 0.95-11 million cryopreserved PBMC before DNA extraction took place. Researchers report immunoSEQ v3.0 was run at survey level. Generated by immunoSEQ multiplex PCR, the TCRdb table keeps only in-frame clones and is missing some. The data contain about 16,000 clones, 79% of them seen just once; the ten biggest clones take up 10% to 12%. A single count supports this clone. Its antigen is unknown. Study-level points and caveats: Even long-term ART left TRB diversity below transplant donor controls, despite gains. Older ART regimens may have been in use when blood was drawn between about 2004 and 2017.

CDR3 length: 13 residues. Germline V gene sequence: CDR1 GTSNPN, CDR2 SVGIG (reference sequence). V was clipped by 7 bases and J by 0 bases, with 12 bases between them. The chain employs TRBV30 and TRBJ1-2; D gene unclear. This sample comprised unsorted PBMCs, obtained 2.3 years after starting antiretroviral therapy. The receptor comes from a woman aged 40 to 50 with HIV. The CDR3 nucleotides are TGTGCCTTCCCACAGTACCCTAACTATGGCTACACCTTC. Residues: CAFPQYPNYGYTF.